This TCR beta chain was retrieved from a study of breast tumors, draining lymph nodes, adjacent tissues. Study conclusions and caveats: The data were judged consistent with most tumor T cells coming from lymph node and expanding in tumor. Compared with lymph nodes, tumors were less diverse; compared with nontumor tissue, more. Tumor T cell lymph node origin was a supported hypothesis, not proven. Compared with basal-like, luminal-like tumors shared significantly more repertoire with nontumor tissue.

CDR1 and CDR2 (germline): SQVTM, ANQGSEA. Trimming left V 8 bases short and J 8 bases short, with 22 bases between. The CDR3 extends over 14 amino acids. A remark on this clonotype: Its antigen is unknown.

Breast cancer patients provided tissue from their axillary draining lymph nodes. Each CDR3 protein gets one entry after TCRdb re-called the multiplex PCR reads with MiXCR. The table records 150,000 to 200,000 distinct CDR3 sequences, approximately 33% of them present only once. This clonotype was sampled from a female donor with breast cancer. Some clones in this sample may be carry-over from other donors' samples. Sequencing was carried out using axillary lymph node tissue. The V and J genes are TRBV29-1 and TRBJ2-1; a possible D gene is TRBD2 (6 bases). The CDR3 nucleotides read TGCAGCTCTGTCTCCTACTTAGGGGAGGATGAGCAGTTCTTC. Amino acid sequence: CSSVSYLGEDEQFF.